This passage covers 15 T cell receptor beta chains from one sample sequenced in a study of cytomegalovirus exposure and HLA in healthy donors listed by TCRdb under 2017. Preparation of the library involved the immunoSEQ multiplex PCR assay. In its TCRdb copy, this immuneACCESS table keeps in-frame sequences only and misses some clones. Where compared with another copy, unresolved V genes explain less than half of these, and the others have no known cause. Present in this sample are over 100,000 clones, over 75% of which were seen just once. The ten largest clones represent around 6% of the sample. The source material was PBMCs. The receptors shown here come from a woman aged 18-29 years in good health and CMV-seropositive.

The CDR3 DNA is TGTGCCAGCAGCTTGCCTCGGACAGGCCAGTACTACGAGCAGTACTTC. Protein sequence: CASSLPRTGQYYEQYF. The chain combines TRBV5-5 with TRBJ2-7, with TRBD1 matching over 7 bases. The CDR3 loop spans 16 amino acids. V dropped 1 base and J dropped 3; count of bases not matched to a gene: 10. CDR1 SGHKS and CDR2 YYEKEE come from the germline V gene (reference sequence).

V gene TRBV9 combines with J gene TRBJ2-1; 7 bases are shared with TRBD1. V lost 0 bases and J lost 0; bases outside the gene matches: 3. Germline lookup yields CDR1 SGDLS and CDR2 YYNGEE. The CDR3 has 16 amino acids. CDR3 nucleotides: TGTGCCAGCAGCGTAGGGCCAGGGGGCTCCTACAATGAGCAGTTCTTC. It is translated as CASSVGPGGSYNEQFF.

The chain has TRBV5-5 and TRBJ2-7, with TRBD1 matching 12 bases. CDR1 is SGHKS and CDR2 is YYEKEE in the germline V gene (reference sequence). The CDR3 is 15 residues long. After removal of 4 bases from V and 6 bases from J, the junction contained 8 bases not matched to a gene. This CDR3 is CASSRSGTGGIEQYF. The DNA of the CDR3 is TGTGCCAGCAGCCGATCCGGGACAGGGGGCATCGAGCAGTACTTC.

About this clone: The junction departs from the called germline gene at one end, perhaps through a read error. The CDR3 sequence: CASREDSLMNTEAFF. CDR3 DNA sequence: TGTGCCAGCAGGGAAGACAGTTTAATGAACACTGAAGCTTTCTTT. This sequence joins TRBV6-1 and TRBJ1-1; weak D call: TRBD1 (5 bases). The V gene's germline CDR1 is MNHNS and CDR2 SASEGT. The CDR3 extends over 15 amino acids.

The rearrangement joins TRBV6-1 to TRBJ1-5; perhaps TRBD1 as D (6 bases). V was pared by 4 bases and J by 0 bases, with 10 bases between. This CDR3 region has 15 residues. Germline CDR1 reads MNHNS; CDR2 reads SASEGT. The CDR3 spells CASSVQGYSNQPQHF. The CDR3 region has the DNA TGTGCCAGCAGTGTACAGGGCTATAGCAATCAGCCCCAGCATTTT.

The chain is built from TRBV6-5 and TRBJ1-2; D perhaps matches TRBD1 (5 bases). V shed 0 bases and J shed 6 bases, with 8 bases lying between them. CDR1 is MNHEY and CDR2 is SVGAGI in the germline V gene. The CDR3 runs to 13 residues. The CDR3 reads CASSYSIRDGYTF. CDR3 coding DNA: TGTGCCAGCAGTTACTCTATCAGGGATGGCTACACCTTC.

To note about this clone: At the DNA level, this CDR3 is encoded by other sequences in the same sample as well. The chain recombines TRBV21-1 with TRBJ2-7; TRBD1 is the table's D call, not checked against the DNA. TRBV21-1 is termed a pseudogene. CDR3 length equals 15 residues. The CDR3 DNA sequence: TGTGCCAGCAGCACACTTCCCGGGACACAATACGAGCAGTACTTC. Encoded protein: CASSTLPGTQYEQYF.

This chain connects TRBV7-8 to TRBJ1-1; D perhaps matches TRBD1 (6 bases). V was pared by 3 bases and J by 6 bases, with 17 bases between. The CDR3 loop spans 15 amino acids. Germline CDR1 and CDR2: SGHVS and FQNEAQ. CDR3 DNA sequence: TGTGCCAGCAGCTTTAGGGGGGGGTCAAGGTCTGAAGCTTTCTTT. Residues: CASSFRGGSRSEAFF.

Written as DNA, the CDR3 is TGTGCCAGCAGCACGGGAGGCCCCGGAGAGACCCAGTACTTC. This encodes CASSTGGPGETQYF. The rearrangement uses TRBV7-6 and TRBJ2-5; 7 bases align to TRBD2. The germline CDR1 and CDR2 sequences are SGHVS and FNYEAQ. The CDR3 spans 14 residues. The J segment lost 4 bases and the V segment lost 5 bases, leaving 7 bases of the junction unmatched. Using reference TRBV7-6 and TRBJ2-5 for the parts outside the CDR3, the full variable domain is GAGVSQSPRYKVTKRGQDVALRCDPISGHVSLYWYRQALGQGPEFLTYFNYEAQQDKSGLPNDRFSAERPEGSISTLTIQRTEQRDSAMYRCASSTGGPGETQYFGPGTRLLVL.

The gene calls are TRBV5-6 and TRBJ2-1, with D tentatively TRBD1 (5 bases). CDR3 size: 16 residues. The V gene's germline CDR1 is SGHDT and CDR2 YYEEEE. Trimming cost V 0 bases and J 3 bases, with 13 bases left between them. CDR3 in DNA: TGTGCCAGCAGCTTGGCCTTGCGCGGACACTACAATGAGCAGTTCTTC. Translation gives CASSLALRGHYNEQFF.

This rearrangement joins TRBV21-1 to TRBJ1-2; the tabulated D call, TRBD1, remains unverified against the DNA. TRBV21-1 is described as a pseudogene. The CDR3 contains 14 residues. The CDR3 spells CASSSRTGRCGYTF. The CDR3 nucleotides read TGTGCCAGCAGCTCCCGGACAGGGAGATGTGGCTACACCTTC.

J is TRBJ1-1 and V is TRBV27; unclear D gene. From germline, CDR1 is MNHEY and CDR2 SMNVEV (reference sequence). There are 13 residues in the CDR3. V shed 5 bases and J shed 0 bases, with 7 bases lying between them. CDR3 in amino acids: CASSPRLNTEAFF. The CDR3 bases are TGTGCCAGCAGTCCCCGGTTGAACACTGAAGCTTTCTTT.

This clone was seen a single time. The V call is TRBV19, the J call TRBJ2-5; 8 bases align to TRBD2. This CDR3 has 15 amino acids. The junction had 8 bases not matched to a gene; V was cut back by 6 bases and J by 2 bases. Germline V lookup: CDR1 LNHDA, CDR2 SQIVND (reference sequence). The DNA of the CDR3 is TGTGCCAGTAGCCCCTCCGCGGGAGGTCAAGAGACCCAGTACTTC. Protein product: CASSPSAGGQETQYF.

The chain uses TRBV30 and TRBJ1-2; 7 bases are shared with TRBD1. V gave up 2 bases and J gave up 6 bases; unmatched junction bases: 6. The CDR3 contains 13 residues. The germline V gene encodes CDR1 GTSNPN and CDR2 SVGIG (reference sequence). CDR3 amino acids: CAWSLGQSHGYTF. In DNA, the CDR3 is TGTGCCTGGAGTCTGGGACAGTCCCATGGCTACACCTTC.

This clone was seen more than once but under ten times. CDR3 nucleotides: TGTGCCAGCAGCTTAGTCCGGACAGCGAATGGCTACACCTTC. Translating gives CASSLVRTANGYTF. The chain couples TRBV11-2 to TRBJ1-2, with TRBD1 as a possible D gene (6 bases). Deletions cut 1 base from V and 6 bases from J, with 12 bases between. This CDR3 is built from 14 residues. Germline V gene sequence: CDR1 SGHAT, CDR2 FQNNGV.